The sequence of this T cell receptor beta chain was determined in a study of T cells after yellow fever vaccination. This clonotype was seen more than once but under ten times. Unmatched junction bases numbered 9, after V lost 2 bases and J lost 7 bases. Germline CDR1 DFQATT, CDR2 SNEGSKA (reference sequence). The CDR3 consists of 15 residues. MiXCR was run by TCRdb on the 5' RACE reads, yielding one entry per CDR3 protein. The repertoire holds more than 300,000 distinct CDR3 sequences, with roughly 10% as singletons. The chain joins TRBV20-1 to TRBJ2-1; 9 nucleotides match TRBD2. The sequencing used CD4+ T cells sorted from PBMCs, collected 45 days after the yellow fever booster vaccination. The sequence was obtained from a man aged 18 to 29 who received the YFV17D yellow fever vaccine. The CDR3 nucleotides read TGCAGTGCTAGAATTCGCGGGGGGGCCGAAAATGAGCAGTTCTTC. This gives the protein CSARIRGGAENEQFF.